The T cell receptor (beta chain) described here comes from a study of OX40 agonist ivuxolimab in advanced cancers. Data came from immunoSEQ multiplex PCR; TCRdb stores just in-frame clones and leaves some out. The profile shows fewer than 80,000 clones, about 79% of them singletons. The CDR3 runs 13 residues. V lost 0 bases, J lost 7 bases, and 8 bases lay in between. From germline, CDR1 is SGDLS and CDR2 YYNGEE. The clonotype was recovered from an adult with an advanced solid tumor such as melanoma, head and neck, liver or kidney cancer. The V call is TRBV9, the J call TRBJ1-3, with D maybe TRBD1 (5 bases). Specimen: CD4+ or CD8+ T cells sorted from blood, collected in a trial of the OX40 agonist ivuxolimab. In DNA, the CDR3 is TGTGCCAGCAGCGTAGGTGGGGCGAACACCATATATTTT. Its translation is CASSVGGANTIYF. The full variable domain, completed using reference TRBV9 and TRBJ1-3, is DSGVTQTPKHLITATGQRVTLRCSPRSGDLSVYWYQQSLDQGLQFLIQYYNGEERAKGNILERFSAQQFPDLHSELNLSSLELGDSALYFCASSVGGANTIYFGEGSWLTVV.